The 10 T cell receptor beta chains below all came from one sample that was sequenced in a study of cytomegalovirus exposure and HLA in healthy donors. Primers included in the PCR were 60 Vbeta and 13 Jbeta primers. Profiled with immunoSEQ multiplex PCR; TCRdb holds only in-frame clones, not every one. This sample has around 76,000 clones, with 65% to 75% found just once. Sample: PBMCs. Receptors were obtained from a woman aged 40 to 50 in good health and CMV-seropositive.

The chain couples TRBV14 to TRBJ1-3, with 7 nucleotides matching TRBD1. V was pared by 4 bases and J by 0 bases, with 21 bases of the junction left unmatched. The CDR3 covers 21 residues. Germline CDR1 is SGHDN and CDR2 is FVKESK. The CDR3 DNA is TGTGCCAGCAGCCCCAAACTTGGTTTGGACACAGGGGCCTACTCTGGAAACACCATATATTTT. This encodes CASSPKLGLDTGAYSGNTIYF. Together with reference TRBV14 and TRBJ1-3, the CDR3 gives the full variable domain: EAGVTQFPSHSVIEKGQTVTLRCDPISGHDNLYWYRRVMGKEIKFLLHFVKESKQDESGMPNNRFLAERTGGTYSTLKVQPAELEDSGVYFCASSPKLGLDTGAYSGNTIYFGEGSWLTVV.

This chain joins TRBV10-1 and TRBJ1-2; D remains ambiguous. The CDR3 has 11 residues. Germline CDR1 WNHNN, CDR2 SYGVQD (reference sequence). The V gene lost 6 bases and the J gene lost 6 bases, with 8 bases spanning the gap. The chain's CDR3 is CASRWRDGYTF. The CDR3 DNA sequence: TGCGCCAGCAGATGGAGGGATGGCTACACCTTC.

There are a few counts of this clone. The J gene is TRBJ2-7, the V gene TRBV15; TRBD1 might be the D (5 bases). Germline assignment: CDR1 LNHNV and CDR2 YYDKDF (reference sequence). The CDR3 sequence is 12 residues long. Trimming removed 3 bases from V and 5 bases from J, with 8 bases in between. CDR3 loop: CATSRTDNEQYF. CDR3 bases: TGTGCCACCAGCAGGACGGACAACGAGCAGTACTTC.

The CDR3 DNA sequence: TGTGCCAGTCAGACAGGACCAACCTATGGCTACACCTTC. This codes for CASQTGPTYGYTF. The V gene is TRBV19, the J gene TRBJ1-2, with D perhaps TRBD1 (6 bases). Trimming stripped 8 bases from V and 4 bases from J, with 14 bases between. Germline V gene data show CDR1 as LNHDA and CDR2 as SQIVND (reference sequence). The CDR3 loop spans 13 amino acids.

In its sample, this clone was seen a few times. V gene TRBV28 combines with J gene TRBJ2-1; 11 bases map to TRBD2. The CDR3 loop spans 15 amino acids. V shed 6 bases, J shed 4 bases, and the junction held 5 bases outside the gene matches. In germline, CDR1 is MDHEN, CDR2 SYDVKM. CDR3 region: CASRTTSGRYNEQFF. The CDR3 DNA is TGTGCCAGCAGGACCACTAGCGGGAGATACAATGAGCAGTTCTTC.

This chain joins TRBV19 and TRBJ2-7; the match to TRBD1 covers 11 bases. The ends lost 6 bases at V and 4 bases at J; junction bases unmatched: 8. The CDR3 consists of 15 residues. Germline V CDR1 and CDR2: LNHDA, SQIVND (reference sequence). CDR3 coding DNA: TGTGCCAGTAGATCCTACCGGGACAGGGGGTACGAGCAGTACTTC. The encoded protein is CASRSYRDRGYEQYF.

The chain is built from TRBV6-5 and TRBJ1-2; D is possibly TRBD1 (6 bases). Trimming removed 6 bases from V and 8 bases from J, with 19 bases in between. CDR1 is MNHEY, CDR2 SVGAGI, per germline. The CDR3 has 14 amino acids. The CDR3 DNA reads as TGTGCCAGCAGGCAGACAGGCGCGAGGCGCGGCTACACCTTC. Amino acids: CASRQTGARRGYTF.

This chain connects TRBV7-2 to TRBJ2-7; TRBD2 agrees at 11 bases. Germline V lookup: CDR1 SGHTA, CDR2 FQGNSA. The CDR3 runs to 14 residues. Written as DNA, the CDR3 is TGTGCAACGGGGGGGGGACTAGCGGTCTACGAGCAGTACTTC. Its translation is CATGGGLAVYEQYF.

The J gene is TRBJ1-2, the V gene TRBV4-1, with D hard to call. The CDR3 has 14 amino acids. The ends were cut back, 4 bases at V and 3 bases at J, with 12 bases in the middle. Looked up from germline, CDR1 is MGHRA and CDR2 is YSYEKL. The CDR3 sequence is CASSPSGADYGYTF. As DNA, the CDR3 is TGCGCCAGCAGCCCCTCAGGCGCAGACTATGGCTACACCTTC.

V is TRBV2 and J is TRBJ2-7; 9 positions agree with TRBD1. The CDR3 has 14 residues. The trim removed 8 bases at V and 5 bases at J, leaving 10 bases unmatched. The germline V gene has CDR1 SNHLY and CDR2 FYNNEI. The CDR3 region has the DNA TGTGCCAGCGCTACCGGGACAGGGTCCCACGAGCAGTACTTC. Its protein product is CASATGTGSHEQYF. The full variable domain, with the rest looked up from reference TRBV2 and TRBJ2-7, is EPEVTQTPSHQVTQMGQEVILRCVPISNHLYFYWYRQILGQKVEFLVSFYNNEISEKSEIFDDQFSVERPDGSNFTLKIRSTKLEDSAMYFCASATGTGSHEQYFGPGTRLTVT.